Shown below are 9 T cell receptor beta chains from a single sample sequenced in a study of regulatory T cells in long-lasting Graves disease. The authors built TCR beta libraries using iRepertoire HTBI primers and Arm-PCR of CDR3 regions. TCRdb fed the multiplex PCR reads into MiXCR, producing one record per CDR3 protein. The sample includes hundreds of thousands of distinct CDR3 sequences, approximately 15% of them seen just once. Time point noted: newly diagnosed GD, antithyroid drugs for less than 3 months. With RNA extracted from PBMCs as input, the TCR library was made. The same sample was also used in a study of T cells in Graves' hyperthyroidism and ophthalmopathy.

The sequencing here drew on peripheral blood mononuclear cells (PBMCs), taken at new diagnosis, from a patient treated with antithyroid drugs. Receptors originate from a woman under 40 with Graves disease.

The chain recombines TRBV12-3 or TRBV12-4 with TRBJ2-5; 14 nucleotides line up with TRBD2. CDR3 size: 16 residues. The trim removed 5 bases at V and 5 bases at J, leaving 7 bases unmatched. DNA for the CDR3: TGTGCCAGCAGTCTAGAGGGACTAGCGGGAGTGGAGACCCAGTACTTC. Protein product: CASSLEGLAGVETQYF.

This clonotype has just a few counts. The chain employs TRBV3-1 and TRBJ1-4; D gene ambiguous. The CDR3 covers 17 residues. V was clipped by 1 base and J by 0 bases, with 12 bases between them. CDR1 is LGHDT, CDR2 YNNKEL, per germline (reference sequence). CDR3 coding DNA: TGTGCCAGCAGCCAAGTTATTGGGCAGACAACTAATGAAAAACTGTTTTTT. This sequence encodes CASSQVIGQTTNEKLFF.

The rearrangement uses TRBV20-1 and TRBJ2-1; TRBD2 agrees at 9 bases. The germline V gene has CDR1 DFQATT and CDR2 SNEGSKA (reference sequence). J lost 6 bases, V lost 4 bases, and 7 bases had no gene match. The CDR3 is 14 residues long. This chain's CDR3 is CSANLAGIPNEQFF. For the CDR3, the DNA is TGCAGTGCTAACCTAGCGGGAATTCCCAATGAGCAGTTCTTC.

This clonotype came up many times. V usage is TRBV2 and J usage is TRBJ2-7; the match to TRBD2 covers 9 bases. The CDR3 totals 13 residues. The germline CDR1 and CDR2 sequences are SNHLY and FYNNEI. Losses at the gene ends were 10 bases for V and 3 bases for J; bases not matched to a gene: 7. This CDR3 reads CAIRAGGVYEQYF. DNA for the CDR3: TGTGCCATCAGAGCGGGAGGAGTCTACGAGCAGTACTTC.

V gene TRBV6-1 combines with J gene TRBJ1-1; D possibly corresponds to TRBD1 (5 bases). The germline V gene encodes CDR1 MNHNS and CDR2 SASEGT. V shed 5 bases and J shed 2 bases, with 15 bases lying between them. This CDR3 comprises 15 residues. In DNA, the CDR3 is TGTGCCAGCAGTAAATTGATGCAGGGTAACACTGAAGCTTTCTTT. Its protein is CASSKLMQGNTEAFF.

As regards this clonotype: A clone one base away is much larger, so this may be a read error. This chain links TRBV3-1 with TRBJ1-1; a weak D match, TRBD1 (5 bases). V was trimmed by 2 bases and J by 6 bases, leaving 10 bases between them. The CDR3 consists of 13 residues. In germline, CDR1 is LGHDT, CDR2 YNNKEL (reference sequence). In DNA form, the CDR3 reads TGTGCCAGCAGCCAACGACAGACGGCTGAAGCTTTCTTT. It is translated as CASSQRQTAEAFF.

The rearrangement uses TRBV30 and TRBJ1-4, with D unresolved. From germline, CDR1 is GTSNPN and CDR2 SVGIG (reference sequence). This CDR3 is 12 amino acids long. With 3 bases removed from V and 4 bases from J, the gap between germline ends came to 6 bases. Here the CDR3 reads CAWSGVNEKLFF. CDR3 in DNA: TGTGCCTGGAGCGGGGTTAATGAAAAACTGTTTTTT. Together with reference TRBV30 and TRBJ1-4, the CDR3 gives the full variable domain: SQTIHQWPATLVQPVGSPLSLECTVEGTSNPNLYWYRQAAGRGLQLLFYSVGIGQISSEVPQNLSASRPQDRQFILSSKKLLLSDSGFYLCAWSGVNEKLFFGSGTQLSVL.

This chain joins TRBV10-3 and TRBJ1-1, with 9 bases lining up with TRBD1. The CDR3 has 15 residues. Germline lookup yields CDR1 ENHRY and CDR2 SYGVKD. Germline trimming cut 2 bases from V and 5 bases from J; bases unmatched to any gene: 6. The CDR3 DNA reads TGTGCCATCAGTGAGAACACAGGGGGCATTACTGAAGCTTTCTTT. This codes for CAISENTGGITEAFF.

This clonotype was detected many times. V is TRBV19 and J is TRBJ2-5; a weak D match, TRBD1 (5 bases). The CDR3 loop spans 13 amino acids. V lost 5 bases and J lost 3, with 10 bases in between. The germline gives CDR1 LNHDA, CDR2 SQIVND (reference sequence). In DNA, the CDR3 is TGTGCCAGTAGTCGGCAGGGAAAAGAGACCCAGTACTTC. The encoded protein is CASSRQGKETQYF.